This entry concerns a single T cell receptor (beta chain). Its antigen is still unknown. TCRdb keeps only in-frame clones here, not all; method: immunoSEQ multiplex PCR. The data contain 440,000 or so clones, about 90% of them seen just once; the ten biggest clones take up 4.3%. Treatment reported: some 20 received Ad26.COV2.S at low or high dose, single or two shots; 5 received placebo; per-sample allocation not given. Material that was analyzed had been drawn on day 63 after the first vaccine or placebo injection. The donor's status was that of an adult aged 18-55 years in Boston. The vaccine delivered Wuhan-strain SARS-CoV-2 spike through an Ad26 vector. The CDR3 extends over 18 amino acids. Germline values: CDR1 SGDLS, CDR2 YYNGEE. The trim removed 1 base at V and 4 bases at J, leaving 8 bases unmatched. This record belongs to a study of Ad26.COV2.S vaccination and SARS-CoV-2 variants. Study-wide findings and caveats: The TCR breadth and depth analyses may have understated or missed part of the total T cell responses.

The J gene is TRBJ2-3, the V gene TRBV9, with 14 bases that match TRBD2. The receptor was isolated from a person aged 18-60 years who received the Ad26.COV2.S COVID-19 vaccine or a placebo. Sequenced here: peripheral blood, sampled in a trial of Ad26.COV2.S vaccine versus placebo. The CDR3 region is CASSVTGTSGRGADTQYF. The CDR3 nucleotides read TGTGCCAGCAGCGTAACCGGGACTAGCGGGAGAGGCGCAGATACGCAGTATTTT.